Each of the 9 T cell receptor beta chains below was sequenced from the same sample in a study of blood T cell repertoires in COVID-19. The method was immunoSEQ multiplex PCR; TCRdb's version includes in-frame clones alone and lacks a portion of them. The sample includes 150,000 to 200,000 clones, roughly 88% of them seen just once. Sequencing used peripheral blood. Every receptor here comes from a man younger than 35 with COVID-19, enrolled during active disease.

Details on this clone: Germline is not matched at one junction end, which may reflect a read error. The chain uses TRBV10-3 and TRBJ1-4; 7 nucleotides line up with TRBD1. The CDR3 is 17 residues long. The germline gives CDR1 ENHRY, CDR2 SYGVKD. The CDR3 spells CAISEWDSDATNEKLLF. The CDR3, as DNA: TGTGCCATCAGTGAGTGGGACAGCGATGCAACTAATGAAAAACTGCTTTTT.

The genes are TRBV5-5 and TRBJ2-1, with a tentative D call TRBD1 (5 bases). The CDR3 contains 14 residues. V lost 0 bases and J lost 6, with 10 bases in between. The germline V gene encodes CDR1 SGHKS and CDR2 YYEKEE (reference sequence). The CDR3 nucleotides are TGTGCCAGCAGCTTGGCCAGGGTTGGCAATGAGCAGTTCTTC. It codes for CASSLARVGNEQFF. Based on the CDR3 plus reference TRBV5-5 and TRBJ2-1, the full variable domain is DAGVTQSPTHLIKTRGQQVTLRCSPISGHKSVSWYQQVLGQGPQFIFQYYEKEERGRGNFPDRFSARQFPNYSSELNVNALLLGDSALYLCASSLARVGNEQFFGPGTRLTVL.

The chain couples TRBV6-6 to TRBJ2-1, with TRBD1 matching over 8 bases. The germline V gene has CDR1 MNHNY and CDR2 SVGAGI (reference sequence). After removal of 6 bases from V and 6 bases from J, the junction contained 4 bases not matched to a gene. This CDR3 has 13 residues. CDR3 region: CASSNTGGNEQFF. The CDR3 DNA is TGTGCCAGCAGCAATACAGGGGGCAATGAGCAGTTCTTC.

The rearrangement uses TRBV18 and TRBJ1-6, with TRBD1 matching over 8 bases. This CDR3 comprises 13 residues. CDR1 is KGHSH, CDR2 LQKENI, per germline. V shed 3 bases and J 14 bases; nucleotides not matched to a gene: 6. The CDR3 sequence is CASSPGQAVSLHF. The CDR3, as DNA: TGTGCCAGCTCACCGGGACAGGCCGTTTCCCTCCACTTT.

V and J are TRBV7-2 and TRBJ2-7, with 8 bases identical to TRBD1. J was trimmed by 0 bases and V by 5 bases; bases with no gene match: 6. Germline CDR1 and CDR2: SGHTA and FQGNSA. This CDR3 is 15 amino acids long. The CDR3 sequence is CASSQDRVSSYEQYF. As DNA, the CDR3 is TGTGCCAGCAGCCAGGACAGGGTCAGCTCCTACGAGCAGTACTTC.

This chain links TRBV27 with TRBJ2-1, with a tentative D call TRBD1 (6 bases). The V and J ends lost 3 bases and 0 bases respectively, with 9 bases between them. The germline V gene encodes CDR1 MNHEY and CDR2 SMNVEV (reference sequence). CDR3 length equals 15 residues. The CDR3 loop reads CASSFGQSSYNEQFF. The CDR3, as DNA: TGTGCCAGCAGTTTTGGACAGAGCTCCTACAATGAGCAGTTCTTC.

The V call is TRBV7-6, the J call TRBJ1-1; 7 nucleotides align to TRBD1. There are 15 residues in the CDR3. Germline loops: CDR1 SGHVS, CDR2 FNYEAQ. V lost 3 bases, J lost 6 bases, and 10 bases stayed unmatched. This CDR3 reads CASSFRQGNSAEAFF. The CDR3, as DNA: TGTGCCAGCAGCTTCAGACAGGGAAATAGCGCTGAAGCTTTCTTT.

The gene calls are TRBV10-3 and TRBJ2-7, with D uncertain. V was trimmed by 3 bases and J by 4 bases, leaving 10 bases between them. There are 13 residues in the CDR3. Germline V gives CDR1 ENHRY, CDR2 SYGVKD. The CDR3 coding sequence is TGTGCCATCAGTGACAAAACAAAATACGAGCAGTACTTC. This sequence encodes CAISDKTKYEQYF.

The chain carries TRBV5-4 and TRBJ2-7; D might be TRBD1 (7 bases). V was shortened by 0 bases and J by 4 bases, with 14 bases between the two germline ends. The germline gives CDR1 SGHNT, CDR2 YYREEE (reference sequence). This CDR3 region has 15 residues. The CDR3 spells CASSLGTGAGYEQYF. CDR3 coding DNA: TGTGCCAGCAGCTTGGGTACAGGGGCGGGGTACGAGCAGTACTTC.